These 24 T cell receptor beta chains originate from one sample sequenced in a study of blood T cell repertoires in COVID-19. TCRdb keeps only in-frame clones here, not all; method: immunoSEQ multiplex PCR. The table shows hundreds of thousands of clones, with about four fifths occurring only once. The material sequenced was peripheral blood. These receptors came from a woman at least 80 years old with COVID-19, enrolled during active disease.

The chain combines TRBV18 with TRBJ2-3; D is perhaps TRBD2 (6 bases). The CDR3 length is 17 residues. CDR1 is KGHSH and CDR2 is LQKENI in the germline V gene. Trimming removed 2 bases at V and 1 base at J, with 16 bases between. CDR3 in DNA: TGTGCCAGCTCACCATACGGAGGGGTAGAGGGCACAGATACGCAGTATTTT. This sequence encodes CASSPYGGVEGTDTQYF.

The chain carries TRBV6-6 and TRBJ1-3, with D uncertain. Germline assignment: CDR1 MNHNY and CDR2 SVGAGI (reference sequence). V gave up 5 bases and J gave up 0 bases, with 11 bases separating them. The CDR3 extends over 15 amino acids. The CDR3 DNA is TGTGCCAGCAGTACAAGACAAACCTCTGGAAACACCATATATTTT. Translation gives CASSTRQTSGNTIYF.

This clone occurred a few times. The DNA of the CDR3 is TGTGCCAGCAGCCTCCAGGGGCACGGGGAGCTGTTTTTT. Amino acids: CASSLQGHGELFF. This sequence joins TRBV3-1 (or the pseudogene TRBV3-2) and TRBJ2-2; TRBD1 might be the D (6 bases). V was trimmed by 4 bases and J by 7 bases, leaving 10 bases between them. This CDR3 is built from 13 residues. Germline CDR1 is LGHDT and CDR2 is YNNKEL (reference sequence).

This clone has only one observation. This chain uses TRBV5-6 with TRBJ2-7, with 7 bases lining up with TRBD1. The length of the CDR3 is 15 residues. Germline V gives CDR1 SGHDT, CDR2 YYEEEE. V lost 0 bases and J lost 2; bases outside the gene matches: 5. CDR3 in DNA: TGTGCCAGCAGCTTGGAGACAGGGAAGGCCTACGAGCAGTACTTC. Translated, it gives CASSLETGKAYEQYF. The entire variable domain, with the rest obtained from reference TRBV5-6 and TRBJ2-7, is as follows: DAGVTQSPTHLIKTRGQQVTLRCSPKSGHDTVSWYQQALGQGPQFIFQYYEEEERQRGNFPDRFSGHQFPNYSSELNVNALLLGDSALYLCASSLETGKAYEQYFGPGTRLTVT.

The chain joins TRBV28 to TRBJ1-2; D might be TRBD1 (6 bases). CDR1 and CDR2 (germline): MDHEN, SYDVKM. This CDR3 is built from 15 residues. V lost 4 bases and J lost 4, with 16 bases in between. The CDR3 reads CASSSPRQGTYGYTF. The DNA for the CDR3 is TGTGCCAGCAGTTCCCCCAGGCAGGGGACCTATGGCTACACCTTC.

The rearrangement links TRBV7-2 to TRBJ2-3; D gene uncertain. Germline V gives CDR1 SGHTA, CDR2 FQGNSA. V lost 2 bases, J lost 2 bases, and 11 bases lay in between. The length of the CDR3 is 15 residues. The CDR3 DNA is TGTGCCAGCAGCTTATCCTACCTAACCACAGATACGCAGTATTTT. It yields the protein CASSLSYLTTDTQYF.

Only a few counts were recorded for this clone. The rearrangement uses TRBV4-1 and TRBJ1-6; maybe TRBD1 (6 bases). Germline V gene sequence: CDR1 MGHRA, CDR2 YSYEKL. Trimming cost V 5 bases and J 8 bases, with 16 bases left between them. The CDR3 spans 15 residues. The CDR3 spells CASSYRGDNDSPLHF. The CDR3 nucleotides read TGCGCCAGCAGCTACCGGGGGGACAACGATTCACCCCTCCACTTT.

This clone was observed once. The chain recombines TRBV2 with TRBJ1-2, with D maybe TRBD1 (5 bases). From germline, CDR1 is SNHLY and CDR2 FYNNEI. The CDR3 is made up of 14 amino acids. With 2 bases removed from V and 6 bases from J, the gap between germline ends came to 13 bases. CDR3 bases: TGTGCCAGCAGTGAAACAGGCAGGGCTCATGGCTACACCTTC. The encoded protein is CASSETGRAHGYTF.

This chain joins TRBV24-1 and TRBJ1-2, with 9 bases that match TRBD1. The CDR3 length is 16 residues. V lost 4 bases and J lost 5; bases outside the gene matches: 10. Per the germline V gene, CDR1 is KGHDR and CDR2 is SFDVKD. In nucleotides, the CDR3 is TGTGCCACCAGTGACTGGGACAGGGCAGATAGGTATGGCTACACCTTC. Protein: CATSDWDRADRYGYTF.

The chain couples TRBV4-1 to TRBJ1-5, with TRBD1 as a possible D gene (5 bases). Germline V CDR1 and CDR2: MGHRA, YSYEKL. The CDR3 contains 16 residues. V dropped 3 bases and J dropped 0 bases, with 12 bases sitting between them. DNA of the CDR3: TGCGCCAGCAGCCATGGCGGGACGTATAGCAATCAGCCCCAGCATTTT. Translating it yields CASSHGGTYSNQPQHF.

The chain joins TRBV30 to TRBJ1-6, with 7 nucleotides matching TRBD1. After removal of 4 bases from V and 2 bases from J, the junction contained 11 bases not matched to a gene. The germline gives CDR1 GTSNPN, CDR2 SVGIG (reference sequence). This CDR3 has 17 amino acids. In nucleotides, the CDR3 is TGTGCCTGGAACATCGACAGGGACATGGCCTATAATTCACCCCTCCACTTT. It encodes CAWNIDRDMAYNSPLHF.

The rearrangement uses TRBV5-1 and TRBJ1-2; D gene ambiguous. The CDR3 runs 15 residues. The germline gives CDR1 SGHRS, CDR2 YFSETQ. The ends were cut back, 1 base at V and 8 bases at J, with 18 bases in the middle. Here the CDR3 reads CASSLREGDSRGYTF. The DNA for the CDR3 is TGCGCCAGCAGCTTGAGAGAGGGCGATTCACGGGGCTACACCTTC.

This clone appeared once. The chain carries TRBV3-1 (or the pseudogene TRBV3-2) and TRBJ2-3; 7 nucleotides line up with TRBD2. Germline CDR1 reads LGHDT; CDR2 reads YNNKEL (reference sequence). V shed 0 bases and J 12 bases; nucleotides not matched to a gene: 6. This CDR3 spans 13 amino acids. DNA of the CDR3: TGTGCCAGCAGCCAAGAGTTAGCGGGCGAACAGTATTTT. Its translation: CASSQELAGEQYF.

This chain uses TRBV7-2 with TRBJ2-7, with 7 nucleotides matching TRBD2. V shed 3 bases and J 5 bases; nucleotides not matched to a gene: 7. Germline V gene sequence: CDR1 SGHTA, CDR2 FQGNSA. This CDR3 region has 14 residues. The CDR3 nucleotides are TGTGCCAGCAGCTTTCAGGCGGGAGTCCACGAGCAGTACTTC. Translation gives CASSFQAGVHEQYF.

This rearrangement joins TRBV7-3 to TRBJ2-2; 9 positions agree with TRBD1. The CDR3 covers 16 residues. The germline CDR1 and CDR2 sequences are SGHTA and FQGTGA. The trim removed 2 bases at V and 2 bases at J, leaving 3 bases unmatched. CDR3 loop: CASSLGQGKNTGELFF. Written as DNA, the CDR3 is TGTGCCAGCAGCTTAGGACAGGGGAAAAACACCGGGGAGCTGTTTTTT.

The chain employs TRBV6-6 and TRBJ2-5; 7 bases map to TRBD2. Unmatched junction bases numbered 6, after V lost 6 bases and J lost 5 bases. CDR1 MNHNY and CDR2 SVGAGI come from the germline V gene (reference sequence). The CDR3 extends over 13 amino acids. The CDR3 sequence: CASRGGSLETQYF. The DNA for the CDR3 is TGTGCCAGCAGGGGGGGGAGCCTGGAGACCCAGTACTTC.

The CDR3 nucleotides are TGTGCCAGCAGGGGACAGGGGAAGAACACTGAAGCTTTCTTT. Its protein product is CASRGQGKNTEAFF. V and J are TRBV28 and TRBJ1-1; 10 bases fit TRBD1. Losses at the gene ends were 6 bases for V and 1 base for J; bases not matched to a gene: 2. The CDR3 sequence is 14 residues long. Germline V gene sequence: CDR1 MDHEN, CDR2 SYDVKM. The entire variable domain, with the rest obtained from reference TRBV28 and TRBJ1-1, is as follows: DVKVTQSSRYLVKRTGEKVFLECVQDMDHENMFWYRQDPGLGLRLIYFSYDVKMKEKGDIPEGYSVSREKKERFSLILESASTNQTSMYLCASRGQGKNTEAFFGQGTRLTVV.

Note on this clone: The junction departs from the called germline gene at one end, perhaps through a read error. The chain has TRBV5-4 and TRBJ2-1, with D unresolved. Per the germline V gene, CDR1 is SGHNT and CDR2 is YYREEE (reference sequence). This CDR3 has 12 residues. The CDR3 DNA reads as TGTGCCAGCAGCCAGTACTACGATGAGCAGTTCTTC. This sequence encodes CASSQYYDEQFF.

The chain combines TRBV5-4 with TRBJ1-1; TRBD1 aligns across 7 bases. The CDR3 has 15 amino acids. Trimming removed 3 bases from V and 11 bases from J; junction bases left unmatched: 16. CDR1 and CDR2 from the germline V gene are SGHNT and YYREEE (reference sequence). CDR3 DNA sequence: TGTGCCAGCAGCTCCTCGGGACAGTCTCTTTCGGCGGCTTTCTTT. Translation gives CASSSSGQSLSAAFF.

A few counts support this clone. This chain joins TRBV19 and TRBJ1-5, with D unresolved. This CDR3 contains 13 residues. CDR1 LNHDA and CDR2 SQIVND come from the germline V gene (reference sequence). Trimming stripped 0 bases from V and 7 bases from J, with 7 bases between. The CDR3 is CASSIDLQQPQHF. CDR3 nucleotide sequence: TGTGCCAGTAGTATAGACCTACAGCAGCCCCAGCATTTT.

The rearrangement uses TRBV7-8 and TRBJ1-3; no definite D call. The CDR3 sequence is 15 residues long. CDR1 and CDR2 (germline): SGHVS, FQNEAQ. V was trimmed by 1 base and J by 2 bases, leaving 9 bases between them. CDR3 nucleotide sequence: TGTGCCAGCAGCTTAGAGCTCCCCCCTGGAAACACCATATATTTT. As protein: CASSLELPPGNTIYF.

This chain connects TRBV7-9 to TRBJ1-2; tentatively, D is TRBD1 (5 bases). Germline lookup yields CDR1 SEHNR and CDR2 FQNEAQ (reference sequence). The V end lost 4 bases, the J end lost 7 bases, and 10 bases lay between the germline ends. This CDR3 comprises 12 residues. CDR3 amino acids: CASSSGGSGYTF. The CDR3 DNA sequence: TGTGCCAGCAGCTCGGGGGGGTCTGGCTACACCTTC.

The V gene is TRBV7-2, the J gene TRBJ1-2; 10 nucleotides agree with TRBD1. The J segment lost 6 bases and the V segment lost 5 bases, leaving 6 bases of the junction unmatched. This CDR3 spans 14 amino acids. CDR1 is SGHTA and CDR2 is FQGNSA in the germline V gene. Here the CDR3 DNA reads TGTGCCAGCAGCCCTATCGGGACAGGGGATGGCTACACCTTC. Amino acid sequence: CASSPIGTGDGYTF.

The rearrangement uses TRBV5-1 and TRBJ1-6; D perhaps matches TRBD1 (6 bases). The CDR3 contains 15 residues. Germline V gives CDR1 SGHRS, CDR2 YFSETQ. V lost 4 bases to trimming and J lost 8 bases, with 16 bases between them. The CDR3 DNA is TGCGCCAGCAGCCCAAACAGGGCTGGGGATTCACCCCTCCACTTT. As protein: CASSPNRAGDSPLHF.